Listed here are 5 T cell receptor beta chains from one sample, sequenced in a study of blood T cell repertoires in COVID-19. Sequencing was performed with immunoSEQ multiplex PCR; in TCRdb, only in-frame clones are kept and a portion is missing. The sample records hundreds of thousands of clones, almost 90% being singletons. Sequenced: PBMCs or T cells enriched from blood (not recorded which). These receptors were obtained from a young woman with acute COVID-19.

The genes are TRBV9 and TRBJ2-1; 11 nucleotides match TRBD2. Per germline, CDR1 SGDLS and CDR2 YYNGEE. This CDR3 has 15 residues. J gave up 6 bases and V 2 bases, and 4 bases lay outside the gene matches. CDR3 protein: CASSVSGRGINEQFF. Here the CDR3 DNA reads TGTGCCAGCAGCGTTAGCGGGAGGGGAATCAATGAGCAGTTCTTC.

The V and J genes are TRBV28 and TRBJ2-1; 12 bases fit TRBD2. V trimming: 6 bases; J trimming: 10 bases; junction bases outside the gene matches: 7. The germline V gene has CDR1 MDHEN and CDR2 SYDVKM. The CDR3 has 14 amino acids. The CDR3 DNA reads TGTGCCAGCAGGCTAGCGGGAGGGCCGAAGGAGCAGTTCTTC. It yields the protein CASRLAGGPKEQFF.

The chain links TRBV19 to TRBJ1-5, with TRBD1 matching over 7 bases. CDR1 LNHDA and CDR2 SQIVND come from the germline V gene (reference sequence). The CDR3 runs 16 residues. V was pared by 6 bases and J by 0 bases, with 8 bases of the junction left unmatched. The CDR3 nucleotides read TGTGCCAGTAGAAAGAACAGGGGAGGTAGCAATCAGCCCCAGCATTTT. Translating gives CASRKNRGGSNQPQHF.

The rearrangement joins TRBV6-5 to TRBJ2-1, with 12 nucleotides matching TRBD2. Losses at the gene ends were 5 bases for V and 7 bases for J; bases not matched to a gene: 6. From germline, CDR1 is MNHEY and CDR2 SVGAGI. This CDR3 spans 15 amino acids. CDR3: CASSKTSGSFNEQFF. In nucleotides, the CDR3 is TGTGCCAGCAGTAAGACTAGCGGGAGTTTTAATGAGCAGTTCTTC.

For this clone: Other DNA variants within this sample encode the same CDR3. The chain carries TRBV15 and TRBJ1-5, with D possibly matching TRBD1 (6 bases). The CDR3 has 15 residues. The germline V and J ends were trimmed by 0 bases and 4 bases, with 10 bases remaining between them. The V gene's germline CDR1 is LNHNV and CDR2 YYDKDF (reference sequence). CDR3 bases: TGTGCCACCAGCAGAGACGGACAGATAAATCAGCCCCAGCATTTT. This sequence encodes CATSRDGQINQPQHF. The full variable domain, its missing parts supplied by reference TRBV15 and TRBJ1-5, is DAMVIQNPRYQVTQFGKPVTLSCSQTLNHNVMYWYQQKSSQAPKLLFHYYDKDFNNEADTPDNFQSRRPNTSFCFLDIRSPGLGDTAMYLCATSRDGQINQPQHFGDGTRLSIL.